The T cell receptor (beta chain) described here comes from a study of shared clonotypes between healthy human individuals. Germline CDR1 reads SGHRS; CDR2 reads YFSETQ. The CDR3 length is 17 residues. After removal of 5 bases from V and 0 bases from J, the junction contained 13 bases not matched to a gene. This table comes from immunoSEQ multiplex PCR, and its TCRdb copy is limited to in-frame clones, with some not included. Of some 200,000 clones listed, 50% to 80% are singletons. The chain recombines TRBV5-1 with TRBJ1-1; 7 bases are shared with TRBD1. The sequencing input was memory CD4+ T cells sorted from blood. Indicated subset: CD45RA-negative fraction. This TCR came from a man aged 30-40 years in good health. CDR3 in amino acids: CASRRQGGNFMNTEAFF. The CDR3, as DNA: TGCGCCAGCAGACGGCAGGGGGGCAACTTCATGAACACTGAAGCTTTCTTT. The variable domain in full, completed from reference TRBV5-1 and TRBJ1-1, reads KAGVTQTPRYLIKTRGQQVTLSCSPISGHRSVSWYQQTPGQGLQFLFEYFSETQRNKGNFPGRFSGRQFSNSRSEMNVSTLELGDSALYLCASRRQGGNFMNTEAFFGQGTRLTVV.